The sequence of this T cell receptor (beta chain) was determined in a study of blood T cell repertoires in COVID-19. Study in general: The samples span acute and convalescent COVID-19 from the United States, Italy and Spain. Sources were T cells, B-cell-depleted T cells, or PBMCs; the material itself was cDNA or gDNA.

Study processing details: Estimation of nucleated cell counts was performed using reference gene primer amplification. Produced via immunoSEQ multiplex PCR; TCRdb's table is partial and in-frame only. The DNA gave D and trimming, while V, J and clone size come from that table. This sample has some 110,000 clones, with approximately 78% found just once. This CDR3 contains 12 residues. The receptor was isolated from a woman aged 80 or older with acute or convalescent COVID-19. The chain couples TRBV21-1 to TRBJ2-5; the table's D call TRBD2 went unverified against the DNA. TRBV21-1 is given as a pseudogene. Sample: peripheral blood. CDR3 sequence: CASSKKSRTQYF. The CDR3 DNA sequence: TGTGCCAGCAGCAAAAAGTCTAGGACCCAGTACTTC.